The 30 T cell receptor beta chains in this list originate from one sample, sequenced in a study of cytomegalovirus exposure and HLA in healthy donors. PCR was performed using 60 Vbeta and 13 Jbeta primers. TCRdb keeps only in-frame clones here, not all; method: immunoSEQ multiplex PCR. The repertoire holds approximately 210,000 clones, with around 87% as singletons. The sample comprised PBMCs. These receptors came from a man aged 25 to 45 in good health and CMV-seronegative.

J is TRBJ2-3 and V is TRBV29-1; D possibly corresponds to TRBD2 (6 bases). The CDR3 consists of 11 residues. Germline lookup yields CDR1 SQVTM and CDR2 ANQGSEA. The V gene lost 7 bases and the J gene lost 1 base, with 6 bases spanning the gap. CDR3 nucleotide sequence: TGCAGCGGGGGGGGCACAGATACGCAGTATTTT. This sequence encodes CSGGGTDTQYF.

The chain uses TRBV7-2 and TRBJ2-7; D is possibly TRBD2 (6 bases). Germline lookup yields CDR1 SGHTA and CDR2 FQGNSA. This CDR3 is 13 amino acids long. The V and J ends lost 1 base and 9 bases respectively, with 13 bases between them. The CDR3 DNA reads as TGTGCCAGCAGCTTAGAAGTCGGGACTCCGCAGTACTTC. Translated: CASSLEVGTPQYF.

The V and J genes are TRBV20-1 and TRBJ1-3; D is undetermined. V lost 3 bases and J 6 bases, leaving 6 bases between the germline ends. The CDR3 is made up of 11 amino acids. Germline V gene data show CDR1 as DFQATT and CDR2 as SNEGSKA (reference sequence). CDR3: CSASLVNTIYF. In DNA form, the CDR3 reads TGCAGTGCTAGCCTTGTAAACACCATATATTTT.

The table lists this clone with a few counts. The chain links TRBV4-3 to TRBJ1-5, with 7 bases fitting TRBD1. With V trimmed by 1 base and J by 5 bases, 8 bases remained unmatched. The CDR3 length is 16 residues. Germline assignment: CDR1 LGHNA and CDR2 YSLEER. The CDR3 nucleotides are TGCGCCAGCAGCCAAGCCCGGACAGGTCGCGATCAGCCCCAGCATTTT. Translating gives CASSQARTGRDQPQHF.

The CDR3 loop reads CASMGSSGPSYEQYF. CDR3 nucleotides: TGTGCCAGCATGGGGTCTAGCGGACCCTCCTACGAGCAGTACTTC. The chain carries TRBV2 and TRBJ2-7; TRBD2 matches at 7 bases. This CDR3 region has 15 residues. The germline gives CDR1 SNHLY, CDR2 FYNNEI. V was pared by 7 bases and J by 0 bases, with 9 bases of the junction left unmatched.

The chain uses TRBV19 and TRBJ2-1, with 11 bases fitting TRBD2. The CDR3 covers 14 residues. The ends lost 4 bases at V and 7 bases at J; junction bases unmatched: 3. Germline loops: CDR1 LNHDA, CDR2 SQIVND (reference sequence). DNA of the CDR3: TGTGCCAGTAGTACTCGGACTAGCGGGAATGAGCAGTTCTTC. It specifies CASSTRTSGNEQFF.

Here the CDR3 reads CASSLDPAGSNEQFF. The CDR3 DNA reads TGTGCCAGCAGCTTAGATCCAGCGGGTAGCAATGAGCAGTTCTTC. The V gene is TRBV7-9, the J gene TRBJ2-1, with D maybe TRBD2 (6 bases). Trimming pared 1 base from V and 6 bases from J, leaving 13 bases between. Germline V gives CDR1 SEHNR, CDR2 FQNEAQ (reference sequence). There are 15 residues in the CDR3.

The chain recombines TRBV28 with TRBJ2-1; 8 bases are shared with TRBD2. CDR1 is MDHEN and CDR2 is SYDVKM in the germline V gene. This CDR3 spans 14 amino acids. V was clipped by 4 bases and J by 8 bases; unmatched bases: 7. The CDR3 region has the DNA TGTGCCAGCAGTTCCTCCCTCGGGAGGGATGAGCAGTTCTTC. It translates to CASSSSLGRDEQFF.

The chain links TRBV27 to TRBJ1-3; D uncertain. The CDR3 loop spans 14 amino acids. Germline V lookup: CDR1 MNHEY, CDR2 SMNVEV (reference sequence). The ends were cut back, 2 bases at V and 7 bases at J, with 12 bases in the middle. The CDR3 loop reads CASSLGRLGNTIYF. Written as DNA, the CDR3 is TGTGCCAGCAGTTTAGGTCGACTAGGGAACACCATATATTTT.

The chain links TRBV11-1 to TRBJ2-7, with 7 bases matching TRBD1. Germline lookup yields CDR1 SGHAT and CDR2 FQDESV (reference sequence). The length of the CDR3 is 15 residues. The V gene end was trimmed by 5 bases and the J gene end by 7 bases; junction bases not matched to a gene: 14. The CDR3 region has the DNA TGTGCCAGCAGCCCACGAAAGGGACAGCCTAGGGAGCAGTACTTC. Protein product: CASSPRKGQPREQYF. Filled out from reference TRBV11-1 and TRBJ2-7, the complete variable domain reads EAEVAQSPRYKITEKSQAVAFWCDPISGHATLYWYRQILGQGPELLVQFQDESVVDDSQLPKDRFSAERLKGVDSTLKIQPAELGDSAMYLCASSPRKGQPREQYFGPGTRLTVT.

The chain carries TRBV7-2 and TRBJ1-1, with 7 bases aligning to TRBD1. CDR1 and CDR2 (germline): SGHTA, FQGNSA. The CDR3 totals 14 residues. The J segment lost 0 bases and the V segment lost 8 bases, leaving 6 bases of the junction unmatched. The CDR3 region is CASRTGKMNTEAFF. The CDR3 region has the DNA TGTGCCAGCCGGACAGGAAAAATGAACACTGAAGCTTTCTTT.

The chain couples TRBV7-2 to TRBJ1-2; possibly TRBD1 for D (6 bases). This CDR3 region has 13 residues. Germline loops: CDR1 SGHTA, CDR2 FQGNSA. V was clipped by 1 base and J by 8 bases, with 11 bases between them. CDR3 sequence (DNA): TGTGCCAGCAGCTTAGATGGGGGCTGGGGCTACACCTTC. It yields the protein CASSLDGGWGYTF.

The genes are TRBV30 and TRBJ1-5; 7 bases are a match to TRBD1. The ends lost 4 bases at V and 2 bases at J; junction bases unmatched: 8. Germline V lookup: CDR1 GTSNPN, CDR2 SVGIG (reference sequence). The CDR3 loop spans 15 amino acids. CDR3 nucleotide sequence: TGTGCCTGGACCCCAGGGGGTTGGGGCAATCAGCCCCAGCATTTT. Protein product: CAWTPGGWGNQPQHF. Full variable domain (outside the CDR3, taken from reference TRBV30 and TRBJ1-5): SQTIHQWPATLVQPVGSPLSLECTVEGTSNPNLYWYRQAAGRGLQLLFYSVGIGQISSEVPQNLSASRPQDRQFILSSKKLLLSDSGFYLCAWTPGGWGNQPQHFGDGTRLSIL.

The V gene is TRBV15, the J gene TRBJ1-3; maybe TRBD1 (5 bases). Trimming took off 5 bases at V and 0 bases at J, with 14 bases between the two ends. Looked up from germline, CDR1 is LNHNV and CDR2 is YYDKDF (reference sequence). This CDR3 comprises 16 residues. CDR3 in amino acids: CATSPKTDSSGNTIYF. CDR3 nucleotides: TGTGCCACCAGCCCGAAAACCGACAGCTCTGGAAACACCATATATTTT. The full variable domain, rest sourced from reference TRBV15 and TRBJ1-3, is DAMVIQNPRYQVTQFGKPVTLSCSQTLNHNVMYWYQQKSSQAPKLLFHYYDKDFNNEADTPDNFQSRRPNTSFCFLDIRSPGLGDTAMYLCATSPKTDSSGNTIYFGEGSWLTVV.

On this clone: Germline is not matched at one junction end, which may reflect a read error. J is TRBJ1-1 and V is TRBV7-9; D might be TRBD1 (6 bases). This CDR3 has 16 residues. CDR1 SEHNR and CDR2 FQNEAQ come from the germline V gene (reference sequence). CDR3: CSSSLWEGGVRPEAFF. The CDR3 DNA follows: TGTTCCAGCAGCTTGTGGGAGGGGGGGGTCCGCCCTGAAGCTTTCTTT.

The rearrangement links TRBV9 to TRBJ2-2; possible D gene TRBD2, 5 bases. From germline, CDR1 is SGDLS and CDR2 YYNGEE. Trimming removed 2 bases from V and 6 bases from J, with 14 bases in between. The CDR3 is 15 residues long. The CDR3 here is CASSVEGGPAGELFF. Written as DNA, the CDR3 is TGTGCCAGCAGCGTTGAGGGCGGCCCCGCCGGGGAGCTGTTTTTT.

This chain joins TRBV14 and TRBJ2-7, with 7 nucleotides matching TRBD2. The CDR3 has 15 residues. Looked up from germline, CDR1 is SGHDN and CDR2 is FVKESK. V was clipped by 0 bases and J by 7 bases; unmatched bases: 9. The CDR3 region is CASSQDSREWGEQYF. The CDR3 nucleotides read TGTGCCAGCAGCCAAGACTCGCGGGAGTGGGGAGAGCAGTACTTC.

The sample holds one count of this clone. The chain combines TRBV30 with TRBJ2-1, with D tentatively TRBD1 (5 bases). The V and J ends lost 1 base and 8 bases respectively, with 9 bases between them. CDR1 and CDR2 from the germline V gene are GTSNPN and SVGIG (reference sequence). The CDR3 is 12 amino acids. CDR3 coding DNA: TGTGCCTGGAGTGCGACAGTCTATGAGCAGTTCTTC. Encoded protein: CAWSATVYEQFF.

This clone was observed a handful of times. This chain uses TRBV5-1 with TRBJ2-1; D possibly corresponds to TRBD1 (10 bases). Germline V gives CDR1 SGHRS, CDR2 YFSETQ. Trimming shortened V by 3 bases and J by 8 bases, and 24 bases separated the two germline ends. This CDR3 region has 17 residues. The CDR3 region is CASSWRQGAGGWDEQFF. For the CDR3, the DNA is TGCGCCAGCAGCTGGCGACAGGGGGCGGGAGGGTGGGATGAGCAGTTCTTC.

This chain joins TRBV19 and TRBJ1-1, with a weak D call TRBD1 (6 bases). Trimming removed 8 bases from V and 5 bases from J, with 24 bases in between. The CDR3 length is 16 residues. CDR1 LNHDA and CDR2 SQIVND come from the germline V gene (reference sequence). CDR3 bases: TGTGCCAGTCGGAGACAGGTTGGTGATTCGTCGACTGAAGCTTTCTTT. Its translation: CASRRQVGDSSTEAFF.

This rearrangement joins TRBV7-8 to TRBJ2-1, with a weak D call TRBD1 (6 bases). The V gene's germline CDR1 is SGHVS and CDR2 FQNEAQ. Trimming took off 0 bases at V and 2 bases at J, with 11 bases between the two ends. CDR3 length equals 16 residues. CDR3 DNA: TGTGCCAGCAGCTTAGCTGAGGACAGACCCTACAATGAGCAGTTCTTC. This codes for CASSLAEDRPYNEQFF.

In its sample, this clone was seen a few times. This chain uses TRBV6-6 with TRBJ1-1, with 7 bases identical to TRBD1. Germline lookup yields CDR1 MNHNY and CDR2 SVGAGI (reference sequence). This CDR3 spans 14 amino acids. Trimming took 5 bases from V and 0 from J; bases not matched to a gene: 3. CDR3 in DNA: TGTGCCAGCAGTCGACAGGGTCTGAACACTGAAGCTTTCTTT. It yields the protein CASSRQGLNTEAFF.

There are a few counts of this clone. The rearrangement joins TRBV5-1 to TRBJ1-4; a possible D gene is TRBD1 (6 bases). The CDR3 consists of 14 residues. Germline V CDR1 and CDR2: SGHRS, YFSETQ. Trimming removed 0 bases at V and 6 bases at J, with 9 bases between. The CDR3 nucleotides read TGCGCCAGCAGCTTGGAGGCAGGGGATGAAAAACTGTTTTTT. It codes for CASSLEAGDEKLFF.

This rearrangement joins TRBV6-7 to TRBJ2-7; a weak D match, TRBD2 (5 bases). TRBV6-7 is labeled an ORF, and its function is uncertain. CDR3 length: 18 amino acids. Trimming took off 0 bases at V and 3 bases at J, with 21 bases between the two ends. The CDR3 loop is CASSYSVPFTRGVYEQYF. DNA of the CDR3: TGTGCCAGCAGTTACTCGGTCCCCTTCACCCGGGGAGTCTACGAGCAGTACTTC.

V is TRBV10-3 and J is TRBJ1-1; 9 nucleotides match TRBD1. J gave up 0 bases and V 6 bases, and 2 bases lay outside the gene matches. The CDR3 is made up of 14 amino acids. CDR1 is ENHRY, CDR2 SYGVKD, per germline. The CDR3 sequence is CAIRGTGLNTEAFF. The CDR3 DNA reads TGTGCCATCAGGGGGACAGGGTTGAACACTGAAGCTTTCTTT.

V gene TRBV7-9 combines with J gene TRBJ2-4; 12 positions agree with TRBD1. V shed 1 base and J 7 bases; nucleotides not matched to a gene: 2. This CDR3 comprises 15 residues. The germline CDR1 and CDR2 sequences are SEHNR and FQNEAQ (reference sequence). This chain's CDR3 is CASSLDGTGGNIQYF. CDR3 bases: TGTGCCAGCAGCTTAGATGGGACAGGGGGCAACATTCAGTACTTC.

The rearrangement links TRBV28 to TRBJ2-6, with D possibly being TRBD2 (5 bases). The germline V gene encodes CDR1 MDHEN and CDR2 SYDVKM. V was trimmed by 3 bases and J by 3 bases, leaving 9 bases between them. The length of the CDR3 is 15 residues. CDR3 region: CASSFHGIGANVLTF. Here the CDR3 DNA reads TGTGCCAGCAGTTTTCACGGGATTGGGGCCAACGTCCTGACTTTC.

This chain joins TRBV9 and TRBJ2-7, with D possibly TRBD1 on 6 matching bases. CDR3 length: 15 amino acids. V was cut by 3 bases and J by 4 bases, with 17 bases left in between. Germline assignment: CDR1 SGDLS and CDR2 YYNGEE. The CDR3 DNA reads TGTGCCAGCAGCGCCGAATCAGGGGAGTTTTACGAGCAGTACTTC. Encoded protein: CASSAESGEFYEQYF.

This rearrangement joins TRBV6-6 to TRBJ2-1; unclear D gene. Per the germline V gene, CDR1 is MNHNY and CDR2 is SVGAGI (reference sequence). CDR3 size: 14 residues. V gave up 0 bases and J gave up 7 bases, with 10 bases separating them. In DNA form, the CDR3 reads TGTGCCAGCAGTTACTCGATCGGGTTAAATGAGCAGTTCTTC. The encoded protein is CASSYSIGLNEQFF.

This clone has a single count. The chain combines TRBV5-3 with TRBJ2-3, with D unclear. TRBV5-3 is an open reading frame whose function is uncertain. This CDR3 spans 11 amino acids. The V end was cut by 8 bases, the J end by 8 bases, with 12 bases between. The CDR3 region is CARYAPGTQYF. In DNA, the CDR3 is TGTGCCAGGTATGCCCCGGGTACGCAGTATTTT.